These T cell receptor beta chains were read from a single sample in a study of shared clonotypes between healthy human individuals. Sequencing used immunoSEQ multiplex PCR; TCRdb keeps in-frame clones, though not all of them. The sample consists of fewer than 600,000 clones, 79% of them appearing once. Specimen: PBMCs. The receptors derive from a middle-aged woman in good health. Some clones in this sample may be carry-over from other donors' samples. CDR3s include the opening cysteine and the closing phenylalanine or tryptophan. Fields, in order: V gene, clone size, J gene, D gene, CDR3 DNA, CDR3 protein. D genes are given only for firm matches. Clone size is given for some rows only: seen once, a few or many times, or a class if the clone is expanded.

TRBV28	-	TRBJ1-1	-	TGTGCCAGCAGTTTACCCCTCGAGTCAGCGGCTGAAGCTTTCTTT	CASSLPLESAAEAFF
TRBV14	-	TRBJ2-1	-	TGTGCCAGCAGCCAAGATGCGGGGGCGGGCGAGCAGTTCTTC	CASSQDAGAGEQFF
TRBV7-8	-	TRBJ2-7	-	TGTGCCAGCAGCTTAGGGGACTCCTACGAGCAGTACTTC	CASSLGDSYEQYF
TRBV7-7	-	TRBJ2-3	-	TGTGCCAGCAGCTTAGGAAGGGGGGCTGATACGCAGTATTTT	CASSLGRGADTQYF
TRBV4-1	-	TRBJ1-5	-	TGCGCCAGCAGCCAATTATTGTTGAGCAATCAGCCCCAGCATTTT	CASSQLLLSNQPQHF
TRBV21-1	-	TRBJ2-1	-	TGTGCCAGCAGCAAAAGTAGGCCAGGGAGAAGGAATGAGCAGTTCTTC	CASSKSRPGRRNEQFF
TRBV7-2	many	TRBJ1-1	-	TGTGCCAGCAGCTTCGGACAGAACATGAACACTGAAGCTTTCTTT	CASSFGQNMNTEAFF
TRBV18	-	TRBJ1-4	TRBD1	TGTGCCAGCTCACCGAATCAGGGGGCGGATGAAAAACTGTTTTTT	CASSPNQGADEKLFF
TRBV7-9	-	TRBJ2-1	TRBD2	TGTGCCAGCAGCCCGGCGAGCGGGAGGGAGGGATACAATGAGCAGTTCTTC	CASSPASGREGYNEQFF
TRBV4-3	-	TRBJ2-1	TRBD1	TGCGCCAGCAGCCAAGGGTCGGAGGGGGCAGGGGGCTTCTCCTACAATGAGCAGTTCTTC	CASSQGSEGAGGFSYNEQFF
TRBV6-5	-	TRBJ1-3	-	TGTGCCAGCAGCAGGGGATCTGGAAACACCATATATTTT	CASSRGSGNTIYF
TRBV5-1	-	TRBJ2-2	TRBD1	TGCGCCAGCCTCGGACAGGTGGGGACCGGGGAGCTGTTTTTT	CASLGQVGTGELFF
TRBV10-3	-	TRBJ2-5	TRBD2	TGTGCCATCAGTACCCATGGGAGCGGGATACAAGAGACCCAGTACTTC	CAISTHGSGIQETQYF